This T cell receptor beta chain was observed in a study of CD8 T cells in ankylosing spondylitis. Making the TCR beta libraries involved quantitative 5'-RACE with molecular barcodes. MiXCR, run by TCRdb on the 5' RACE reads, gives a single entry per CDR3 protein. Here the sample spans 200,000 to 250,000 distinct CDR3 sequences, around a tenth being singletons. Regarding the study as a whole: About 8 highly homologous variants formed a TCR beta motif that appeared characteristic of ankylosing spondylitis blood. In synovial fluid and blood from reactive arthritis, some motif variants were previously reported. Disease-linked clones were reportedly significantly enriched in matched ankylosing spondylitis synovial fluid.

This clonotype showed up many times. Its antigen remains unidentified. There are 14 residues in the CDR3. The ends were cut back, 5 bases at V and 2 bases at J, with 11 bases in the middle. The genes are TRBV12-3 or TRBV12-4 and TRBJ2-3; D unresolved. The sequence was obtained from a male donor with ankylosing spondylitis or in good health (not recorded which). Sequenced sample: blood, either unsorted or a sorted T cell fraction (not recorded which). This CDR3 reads CASSPLSSTDTQYF. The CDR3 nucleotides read TGTGCCAGCAGTCCCCTTTCCTCCACAGATACGCAGTATTTT.